These 20 T cell receptor beta chains share one sample of origin, sequenced in a study of shared clonotypes between healthy human individuals. TCRdb keeps only in-frame clones here, not all; method: immunoSEQ multiplex PCR. The data hold 500,000 to 550,000 clones, with more than 95% observed a single time. Material for sequencing was naive CD4+ T cells sorted from blood. Subset: CD45RA+ positively selected. The source of these receptors is a woman aged 25 to 39 in good health.

The chain recombines TRBV19 with TRBJ1-4, with TRBD1 matching 10 bases. The length of the CDR3 is 16 residues. CDR1 LNHDA and CDR2 SQIVND come from the germline V gene (reference sequence). V was pared by 6 bases and J by 1 base, with 5 bases of the junction left unmatched. DNA for the CDR3: TGTGCCAGTAGCCCAGACAGGGGGCTAACTAATGAAAAACTGTTTTTT. Protein: CASSPDRGLTNEKLFF. The variable domain in full, with the rest retrieved from reference TRBV19 and TRBJ1-4, is DGGITQSPKYLFRKEGQNVTLSCEQNLNHDAMYWYRQDPGQGLRLIYYSQIVNDFQKGDIAEGYSVSREKKESFPLTVTSAQKNPTAFYLCASSPDRGLTNEKLFFGSGTQLSVL.

The genes are TRBV19 and TRBJ1-4; 9 bases are a match to TRBD1. CDR3 length equals 17 residues. With V trimmed by 3 bases and J by 1 base, 6 bases remained unmatched. The germline CDR1 and CDR2 sequences are LNHDA and SQIVND (reference sequence). The CDR3 DNA is TGTGCCAGTAGTATGACCGGGACAGGGCGAACTAATGAAAAACTGTTTTTT. Translating gives CASSMTGTGRTNEKLFF.

The rearrangement links TRBV7-9 to TRBJ2-1; 7 bases are shared with TRBD2. Germline V CDR1 and CDR2: SEHNR, FQNEAQ (reference sequence). Trimming at V came to 2 bases and at J to 4 bases, leaving 2 bases not matched to a gene. The CDR3 runs to 14 residues. The CDR3 nucleotides are TGTGCCAGCAGCTTAAGCGGGACGTACAATGAGCAGTTCTTC. The encoded protein is CASSLSGTYNEQFF.

The rearrangement uses TRBV10-3 and TRBJ1-1; TRBD1 matches 9 bases. The germline CDR1 and CDR2 sequences are ENHRY and SYGVKD. The CDR3 runs 14 residues. With 4 bases clipped from V and 1 base from J, the junction kept 1 base outside the gene matches. The CDR3 loop reads CAISGDRANTEAFF. In nucleotides, the CDR3 is TGTGCCATCAGTGGGGACAGGGCGAACACTGAAGCTTTCTTT.

This rearrangement joins TRBV14 to TRBJ2-3; D remains unclear. The germline V gene encodes CDR1 SGHDN and CDR2 FVKESK. The CDR3 is 15 amino acids. Trimming shortened V by 4 bases and J by 0 bases, and 11 bases separated the two germline ends. The CDR3 coding sequence is TGTGCCAGCAGCCCCTACCTGTCTAGCACAGATACGCAGTATTTT. It encodes CASSPYLSSTDTQYF. Full variable domain (remainder filled in from reference TRBV14 and TRBJ2-3): EAGVTQFPSHSVIEKGQTVTLRCDPISGHDNLYWYRRVMGKEIKFLLHFVKESKQDESGMPNNRFLAERTGGTYSTLKVQPAELEDSGVYFCASSPYLSSTDTQYFGPGTRLTVL.

Written as DNA, the CDR3 is TGTGCCAGCAGTCCGGTTTTTTATAGCAATCAGCCCCAGCATTTT. This sequence encodes CASSPVFYSNQPQHF. This sequence joins TRBV28 and TRBJ1-5, with D unresolved. The germline gives CDR1 MDHEN, CDR2 SYDVKM. There are 15 residues in the CDR3. V gave up 5 bases and J gave up 0 bases, with 11 bases separating them.

The chain couples TRBV6-5 to TRBJ2-7, with 8 bases matching TRBD2. V shed 6 bases and J 2 bases; nucleotides not matched to a gene: 9. This CDR3 region has 15 residues. CDR1 is MNHEY and CDR2 is SVGAGI in the germline V gene. CDR3 protein: CASSPRVAGTYEQYF. DNA for the CDR3: TGTGCCAGCAGCCCAAGGGTAGCGGGGACCTACGAGCAGTACTTC.

The chain has TRBV4-2 and TRBJ2-7; no definite D call. The CDR3 runs to 12 residues. Trimming took 0 bases from V and 6 from J, leaving 6 bases between them. Germline CDR1 is LGHNA and CDR2 is YNFKEQ. This chain's CDR3 is CASSQDLIEQYF. CDR3 nucleotide sequence: TGTGCCAGCAGCCAAGATCTAATCGAGCAGTACTTC.

On this clone: Other DNA sequences in the same sample also yield this CDR3. The genes are TRBV28 and TRBJ2-3; D remains unclear. Looked up from germline, CDR1 is MDHEN and CDR2 is SYDVKM. V shed 5 bases and J shed 2 bases, with 5 bases lying between them. This CDR3 has 12 residues. CDR3: CASSPNTDTQYF. CDR3 sequence (DNA): TGTGCCAGCAGTCCGAACACAGATACGCAGTATTTT.

The chain uses TRBV7-2 and TRBJ1-5; no reliable D call. The CDR3 has 15 residues. The V end was cut by 3 bases, the J end by 0 bases, with 9 bases between. CDR1 is SGHTA and CDR2 is FQGNSA in the germline V gene. CDR3 loop: CASSFWRRSNQPQHF. In nucleotides, the CDR3 is TGTGCCAGCAGCTTTTGGAGGCGTAGCAATCAGCCCCAGCATTTT.

Comment on this clone: The junction and the germline gene differ at one end; a read error may be behind it. The V gene is TRBV28, the J gene TRBJ2-7, with unresolved D. The CDR3 spans 13 residues. Germline V gene sequence: CDR1 MDHEN, CDR2 SYDVKM. CDR3 amino acids: CASSLNTGLVSSF. CDR3 bases: TGTGCCAGCAGTCTCAACACCGGGCTAGTATCGTCCTTC.

The genes are TRBV27 and TRBJ2-7, with D possibly matching TRBD2 (6 bases). This CDR3 spans 15 amino acids. Per the germline V gene, CDR1 is MNHEY and CDR2 is SMNVEV (reference sequence). The ends were cut back, 6 bases at V and 4 bases at J, with 19 bases in the middle. CDR3 residues: CASRVGGREDYEQYF. The CDR3 bases are TGTGCCAGCAGGGTCGGAGGGAGAGAGGATTACGAGCAGTACTTC.

DNA of the CDR3: TGTGCCAGCAGCTTACGAGTCAGGGGTTCCGATGGCTACACCTTC. Protein: CASSLRVRGSDGYTF. The chain is built from TRBV7-9 and TRBJ1-2; the D gene is possibly TRBD1 (6 bases). The ends were cut back, 2 bases at V and 6 bases at J, with 16 bases in the middle. Germline V gene sequence: CDR1 SEHNR, CDR2 FQNEAQ (reference sequence). This CDR3 has 15 residues.

The rearrangement links TRBV11-3 to TRBJ1-1; tentative D call: TRBD1 (5 bases). Germline V lookup: CDR1 SGHNT, CDR2 YENEEA. The ends were cut back, 5 bases at V and 1 base at J, with 11 bases in the middle. This CDR3 spans 14 amino acids. The CDR3 nucleotides read TGTGCCAGCAGCCGGCGGGGGGGGAACACTGAAGCTTTCTTT. It specifies CASSRRGGNTEAFF. The entire variable domain, with the rest obtained from reference TRBV11-3 and TRBJ1-1, is as follows: EAGVVQSPRYKIIEKKQPVAFWCNPISGHNTLYWYLQNLGQGPELLIRYENEEAVDDSQLPKDRFSAERLKGVDSTLKIQPAELGDSAVYLCASSRRGGNTEAFFGQGTRLTVV.

The chain is built from TRBV4-2 and TRBJ1-5; D call uncertain. This CDR3 region has 14 residues. Trimming removed 1 base at V and 2 bases at J, with 6 bases between. Germline loops: CDR1 LGHNA, CDR2 YNFKEQ. For the CDR3, the DNA is TGTGCCAGCAGCCAAGGGTTCGGCAATCAGCCCCAGCATTTT. It yields the protein CASSQGFGNQPQHF.

This chain links TRBV6-5 with TRBJ1-6; possible D gene TRBD1, 6 bases. CDR3 length equals 15 residues. CDR1 is MNHEY and CDR2 is SVGAGI in the germline V gene. V was clipped by 2 bases and J by 10 bases, with 15 bases between them. CDR3 sequence: CASSYEQGSRSPLHF. CDR3 DNA: TGTGCCAGCAGTTACGAACAGGGCTCAAGATCACCCCTCCACTTT.

This chain links TRBV6-1 with TRBJ1-2; 8 positions match TRBD1. This CDR3 spans 15 amino acids. Unmatched junction bases numbered 4, after V lost 1 base and J lost 3 bases. Germline V lookup: CDR1 MNHNS, CDR2 SASEGT. The CDR3 DNA is TGTGCCAGCAGTGAAGGGGACAGGCCATACTATGGCTACACCTTC. Translated: CASSEGDRPYYGYTF.

This chain connects TRBV6-4 to TRBJ2-7, with TRBD1 as a possible D gene (6 bases). Trimming removed 2 bases at V and 3 bases at J, with 20 bases between. The CDR3 sequence is 17 residues long. Germline CDR1 MRHNA, CDR2 SNTAGT. The CDR3 reads CASSDGILSGHHYEQYF. As DNA, the CDR3 is TGTGCCAGCAGTGACGGAATTCTGTCGGGACACCACTACGAGCAGTACTTC.

The chain couples TRBV28 to TRBJ1-5; D is unresolved. Between the trimmed V and J ends, which lost 6 bases and 4 bases, there was a span of 10 bases. Per germline, CDR1 MDHEN and CDR2 SYDVKM. The CDR3 extends over 13 amino acids. In DNA form, the CDR3 reads TGTGCCAGCAGGGGTGTTAGTAATCAGCCCCAGCATTTT. Translation: CASRGVSNQPQHF.

V usage is TRBV5-1 and J usage is TRBJ1-3; 9 bases match TRBD1. The CDR3 loop spans 15 amino acids. In germline, CDR1 is SGHRS, CDR2 YFSETQ. The ends lost 4 bases at V and 0 bases at J; junction bases unmatched: 2. The CDR3, as DNA: TGCGCCAGCAGCCCGGGACAGGGCTCTGGAAACACCATATATTTT. This sequence encodes CASSPGQGSGNTIYF.